The source of this T cell receptor beta chain is a study of Ad26.COV2.S vaccination and SARS-CoV-2 variants. In the study overall: Donor got 5x10^10 or 1x10^11 viral particles of Ad26.COV2.S. Whole-study results and caveats: Spike-specific TCR breadth was greater after Ad26.COV2.S than placebo. TCR breadth and depth estimates may have understated total T cell responses.

The method was immunoSEQ multiplex PCR; TCRdb's version includes in-frame clones alone and lacks a portion of them. The sample records approximately 450,000 clones, 90% being singletons. Germline CDR1 and CDR2: MNHEY and SVGEGT. The CDR3 length is 17 residues. Trimming removed 3 bases from V and 6 bases from J; junction bases left unmatched: 10. Details on this clone: Antigen specificity is unknown.

Treatment noted: around 19 received Ad26.COV2.S at low or high dose, single or two shots; 5 received placebo; per-sample allocation not given. Sampling happened 63 days after the first vaccine or placebo injection. This adult donor, from Boston, was 18-55 years old. The material was peripheral blood, obtained in a trial of Ad26.COV2.S vaccine versus placebo. This chain joins TRBV6-2 or TRBV6-3 and TRBJ2-1; 11 nucleotides align to TRBD2. This TCR derives from a person between 18 and 65 years old who received the Ad26.COV2.S COVID-19 vaccine or a placebo. The CDR3 DNA sequence: TGTGCCAGCAGTTATCCCCCTACTAGCGGGAGTTCCAATGAGCAGTTCTTC. Its protein is CASSYPPTSGSSNEQFF.